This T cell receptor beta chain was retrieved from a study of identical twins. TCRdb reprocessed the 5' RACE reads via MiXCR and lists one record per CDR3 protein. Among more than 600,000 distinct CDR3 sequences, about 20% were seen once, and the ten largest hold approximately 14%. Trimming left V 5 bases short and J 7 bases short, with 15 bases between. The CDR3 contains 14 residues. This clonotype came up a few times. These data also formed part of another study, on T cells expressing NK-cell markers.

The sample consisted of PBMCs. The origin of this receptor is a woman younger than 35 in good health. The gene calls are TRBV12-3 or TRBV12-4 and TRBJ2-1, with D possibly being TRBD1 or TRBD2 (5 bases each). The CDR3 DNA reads TGTGCCAGCAGTCTCGGGACGGCCGCGAATGAGCAGTTCTTC. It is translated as CASSLGTAANEQFF.